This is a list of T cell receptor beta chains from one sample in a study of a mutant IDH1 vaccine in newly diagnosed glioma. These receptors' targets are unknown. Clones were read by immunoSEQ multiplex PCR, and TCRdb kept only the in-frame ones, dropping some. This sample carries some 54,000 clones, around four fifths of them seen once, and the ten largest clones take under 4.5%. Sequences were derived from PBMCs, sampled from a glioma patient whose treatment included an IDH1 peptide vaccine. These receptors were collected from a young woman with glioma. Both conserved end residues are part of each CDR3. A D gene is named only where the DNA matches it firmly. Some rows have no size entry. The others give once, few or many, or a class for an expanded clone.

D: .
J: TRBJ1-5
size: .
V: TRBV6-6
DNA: TGTGCCAGCAGATACCTCACAGGGAGCAATCAGCCCCAGCATTTT
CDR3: CASRYLTGSNQPQHF

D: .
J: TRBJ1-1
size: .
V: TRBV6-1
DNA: TGTGCCAGCCATAGAGTTTTGAACACTGAAGCTTTCTTT
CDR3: CASHRVLNTEAFF

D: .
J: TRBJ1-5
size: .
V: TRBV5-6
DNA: TGTGCCAGCAGCTTGGCGGGACAAATTAGCAATCAGCCCCAGCATTTT
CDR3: CASSLAGQISNQPQHF

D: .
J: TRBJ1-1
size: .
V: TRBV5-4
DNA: TGTGCCAGCAGCTGGGGGTACAGGGTGAATGGCACTGAAGCTTTCTTT
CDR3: CASSWGYRVNGTEAFF

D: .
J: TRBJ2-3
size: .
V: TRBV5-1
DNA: TGCGCCAGCAGCTTGGCTCGACAGATCACAGATACGCAGTATTTT
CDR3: CASSLARQITDTQYF

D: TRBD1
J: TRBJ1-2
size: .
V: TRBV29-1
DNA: TGCAGCGTACCGGGACAGCGCTATGGCTACACCTTC
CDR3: CSVPGQRYGYTF

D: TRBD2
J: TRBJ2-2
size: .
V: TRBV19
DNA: TGTGCCAGTAGCCAACTAGCGGCGAACACCGGGGAGCTGTTTTTT
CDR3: CASSQLAANTGELFF

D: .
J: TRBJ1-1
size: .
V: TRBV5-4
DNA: TGTGCCAGCAGCCCCCCTACCGGGGGATACACTGAAGCTTTCTTT
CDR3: CASSPPTGGYTEAFF

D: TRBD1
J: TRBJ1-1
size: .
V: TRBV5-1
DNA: TGCGCCAGCAGCTTGGGGACAGGGTTGAACACTGAAGCTTTCTTT
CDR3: CASSLGTGLNTEAFF

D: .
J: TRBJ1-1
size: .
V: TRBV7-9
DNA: TGTGCCAGCAGCCGACAGAACACTGAAGCTTTCTTT
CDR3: CASSRQNTEAFF

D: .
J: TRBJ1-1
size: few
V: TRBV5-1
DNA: TGCGCCAGCAGCAAAGGGGGCACTGAAGCTTTCTTT
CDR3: CASSKGGTEAFF

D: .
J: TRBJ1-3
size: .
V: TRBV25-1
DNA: TGTGCCAGCAGTCTATTCCAGGGAAACACCATATATTTT
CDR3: CASSLFQGNTIYF

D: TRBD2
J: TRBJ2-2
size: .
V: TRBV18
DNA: TGTGCCAGCTCACCAAGGGCCAGGACTAGCCCGAACACCGGGGAGCTGTTTTTT
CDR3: CASSPRARTSPNTGELFF

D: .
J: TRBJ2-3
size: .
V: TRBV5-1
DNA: TGCGCCAGCAGCTTGGATGGCGGGGGCACAGATACGCAGTATTTT
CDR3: CASSLDGGGTDTQYF

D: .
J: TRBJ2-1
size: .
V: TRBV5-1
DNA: TGCGCCAGCAGCTTGGGGCTAGCATTAGGGGGTGAGCAGTTCTTC
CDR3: CASSLGLALGGEQFF

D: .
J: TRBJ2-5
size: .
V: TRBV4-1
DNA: TGCGCCAGCAGCCCTACCTTTAGGTGGGGAGAGACCCAGTACTTC
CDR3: CASSPTFRWGETQYF

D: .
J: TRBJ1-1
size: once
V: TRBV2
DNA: TGTGCCAGCAGTGAAGTCCAGGGCTACACTGAAGCTTTCTTT
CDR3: CASSEVQGYTEAFF

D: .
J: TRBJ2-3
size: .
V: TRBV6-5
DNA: TGTGCCAGCAGTTTAGGTTCCTACACAGATACGCAGTATTTT
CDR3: CASSLGSYTDTQYF

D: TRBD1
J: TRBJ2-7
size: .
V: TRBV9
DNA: TGTGCCAGCAGCGTAGGTGGGACAGGGGCGGGAGAGCAGTACTTC
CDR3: CASSVGGTGAGEQYF

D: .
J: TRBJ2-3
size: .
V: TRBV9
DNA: TGTGCCAGCAGCGTAGTGGGGGCAGATACGCAGTATTTT
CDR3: CASSVVGADTQYF

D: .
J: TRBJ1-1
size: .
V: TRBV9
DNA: TGTGCCAGCAGCGTTCGTGCGGGGGAGAACACTGAAGCTTTCTTT
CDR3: CASSVRAGENTEAFF

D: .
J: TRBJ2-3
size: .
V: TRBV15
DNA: TGTGCCACCAGCAGCCAACAGGCCACAGATACGCAGTATTTT
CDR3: CATSSQQATDTQYF

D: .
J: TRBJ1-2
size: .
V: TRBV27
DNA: TGTGCCAGCAAGGCCACTATATCCGCTGGCTACACCTTC
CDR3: CASKATISAGYTF

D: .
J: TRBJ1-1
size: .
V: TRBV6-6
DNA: TGTGCCAGCAGTCGACTCAGGGACACTGAAGCTTTCTTT
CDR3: CASSRLRDTEAFF

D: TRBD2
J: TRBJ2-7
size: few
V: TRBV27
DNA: TGTGCCAGCAGTCCGGGACTAGCGACCTACGAGCAGTACTTC
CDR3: CASSPGLATYEQYF

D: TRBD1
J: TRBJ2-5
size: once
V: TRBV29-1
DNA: TGCAGCGTTGCCCGGGACAGGGGGAGAGAGACCCAGTACTTC
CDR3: CSVARDRGRETQYF

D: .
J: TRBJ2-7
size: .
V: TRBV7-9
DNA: TGTGCCAGCAGCCCAACCACCCTAGCCAGTAAGAGGCCCTACGAGCAGTACTTC
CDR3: CASSPTTLASKRPYEQYF

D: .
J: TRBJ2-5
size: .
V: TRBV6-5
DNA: TGTGCCAGCAGTTACGGTGGCGAGACCCAGTACTTC
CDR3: CASSYGGETQYF

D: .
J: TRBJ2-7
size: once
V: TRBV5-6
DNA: TGTGCCAGCAGCCCTAGGTATGGGGTCTACGAGCAGTACTTC
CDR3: CASSPRYGVYEQYF

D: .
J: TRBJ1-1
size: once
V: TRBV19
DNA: TGTGCCAGTAGTGGGACTGAAGCTTTCTTT
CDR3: CASSGTEAFF

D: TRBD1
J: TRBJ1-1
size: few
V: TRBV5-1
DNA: TGCGCCAGCAGCTTGGAGGGGGCGAACACTGAAGCTTTCTTT
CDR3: CASSLEGANTEAFF

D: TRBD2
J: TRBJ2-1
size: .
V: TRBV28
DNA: TGTGCCAGCAGCCCCTTAGCGGGAGGGTCCTACAATGAGCAGTTCTTC
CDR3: CASSPLAGGSYNEQFF

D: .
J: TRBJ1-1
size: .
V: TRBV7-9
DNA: TGTGCCAGCACAACTATTGGGGGGACTGAAGCTTTCTTT
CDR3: CASTTIGGTEAFF

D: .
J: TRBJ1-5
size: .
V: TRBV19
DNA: TGTGCCAGTAGTATAGATGCAGGGTTCGATCAGCCCCAGCATTTT
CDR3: CASSIDAGFDQPQHF

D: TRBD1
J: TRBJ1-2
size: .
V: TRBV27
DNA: TGTGCCAGCAGTTTCCACAGGGGCGTCAGCTATGGCTACACCTTC
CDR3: CASSFHRGVSYGYTF

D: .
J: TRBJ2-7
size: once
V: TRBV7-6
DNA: TGTGCCAGCAGCTTAGAAACAGGCAGCTCCTACGAGCAGTACTTC
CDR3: CASSLETGSSYEQYF

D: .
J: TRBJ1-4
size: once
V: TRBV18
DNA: TGTGCCAGCTCACCAGCTCGGACAGACTATAATGAAAAACTGTTTTTT
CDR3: CASSPARTDYNEKLFF

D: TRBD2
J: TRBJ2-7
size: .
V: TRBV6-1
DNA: TGTGCCAGCAGTGAACCGGTGGGGAGGGCCTACGAGCAGTACTTC
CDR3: CASSEPVGRAYEQYF

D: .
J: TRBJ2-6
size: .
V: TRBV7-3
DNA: TGTGCCAGCAGCTTATTGGAGGGCTCTGGGGCCAACGTCCTGACTTTC
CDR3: CASSLLEGSGANVLTF

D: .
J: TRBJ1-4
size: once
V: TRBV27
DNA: TGTGCCAGCAGTTTATGGGCTTCTAATGAAAAACTGTTTTTT
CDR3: CASSLWASNEKLFF

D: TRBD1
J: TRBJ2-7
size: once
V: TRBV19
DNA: TGTGCCAGTAGGCCTAATAACGGGGACAGGGCAACCGAGCAGTACTTC
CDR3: CASRPNNGDRATEQYF

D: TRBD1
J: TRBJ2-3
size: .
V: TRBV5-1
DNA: TGCGCCAGCAGGGACAGGCAAGTAGATACGCAGTATTTT
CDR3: CASRDRQVDTQYF

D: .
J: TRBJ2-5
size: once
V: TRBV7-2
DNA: TGTGCCAGCAGCCCGCCCGGGAGGGGGCGAGAGACCCAGTACTTC
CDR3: CASSPPGRGRETQYF

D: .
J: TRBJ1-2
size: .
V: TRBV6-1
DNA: TGTGCCAGCCCGGGGGGCGTAAGGACTAACTATGGCTACACCTTC
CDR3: CASPGGVRTNYGYTF

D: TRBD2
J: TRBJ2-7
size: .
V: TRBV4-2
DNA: TGTGCCAGCAGCACGGGAGGGCCTGGCTACGAGCAGTACTTC
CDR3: CASSTGGPGYEQYF

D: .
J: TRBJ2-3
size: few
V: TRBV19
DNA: TGTGCCAGTAGCACCGGTGGGACTAGCACAGATACGCAGTATTTT
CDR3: CASSTGGTSTDTQYF

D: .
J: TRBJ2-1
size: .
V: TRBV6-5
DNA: TGTGCCAGCAGTTACCGGGCTACCGTGGTTAACAATGAGCAGTTCTTC
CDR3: CASSYRATVVNNEQFF

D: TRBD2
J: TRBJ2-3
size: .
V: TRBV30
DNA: TGTGCCTGGACCTTGACTAGCGGGAGGACAGATACGCAGTATTTT
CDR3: CAWTLTSGRTDTQYF

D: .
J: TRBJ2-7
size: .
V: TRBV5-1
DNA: TGCGCCAGCAGCTTGGACGTCTACGAGCAGTACTTC
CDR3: CASSLDVYEQYF

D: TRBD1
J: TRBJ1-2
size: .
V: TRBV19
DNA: TGTGCCAGTAGTACCCTATACAACACGCAGGGGGGATATGGCTACACCTTC
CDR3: CASSTLYNTQGGYGYTF

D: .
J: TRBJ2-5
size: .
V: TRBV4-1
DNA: TGCGCCAGCCGGCCCCGGGACACCGGCCAAGAGACCCAGTACTTC
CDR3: CASRPRDTGQETQYF

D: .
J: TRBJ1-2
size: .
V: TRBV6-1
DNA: TGTGCCAGCAGTGTGAGTGGAGAGGGAGTGGGCGGCTACACCTTC
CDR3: CASSVSGEGVGGYTF

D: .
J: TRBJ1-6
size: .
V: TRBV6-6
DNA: TGTGCCAGCAGTTACCCCCCGGGAGCGAATAATTCACCCCTCCACTTT
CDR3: CASSYPPGANNSPLHF

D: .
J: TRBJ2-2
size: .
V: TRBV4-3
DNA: TGCGCCAGCAGCCATTCGTTGGACACCGGGGAGCTGTTTTTT
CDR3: CASSHSLDTGELFF